Listed below are T cell receptor beta chains from one sample, sequenced in a study of OX40 agonist ivuxolimab in advanced cancers. Assay used: immunoSEQ multiplex PCR; TCRdb lists only in-frame clones, some missing. The data show about 69,000 clones, 89% seen once. The sample consisted of CD4+ or CD8+ T cells sorted from blood, taken in a trial of the OX40 agonist ivuxolimab. The receptors here all came from an adult with an advanced solid tumor such as melanoma, head and neck, liver or kidney cancer. Both conserved end residues are part of each CDR3. The order of the fields is J gene, V gene, clone size, CDR3 length, D gene, CDR3 protein, CDR3 DNA. A D gene is named only where the DNA matches it firmly. Not all rows give a size; the values are once, few, many and, for expanded clones, a class.

j_call: TRBJ1-5
v_call: TRBV7-2
clone_size: NA
cdr3_length: 15
d_call: NA
cdr3_aa: CASSLVGNSNQPQHF
cdr3_nt: TGTGCCAGCAGCTTAGTGGGGAATAGCAATCAGCCCCAGCATTTT

j_call: TRBJ1-5
v_call: TRBV5-4
clone_size: NA
cdr3_length: 15
d_call: NA
cdr3_aa: CASSQGMGSRQPQHF
cdr3_nt: TGTGCCAGCAGCCAAGGAATGGGGTCCCGTCAGCCCCAGCATTTT

j_call: TRBJ2-7
v_call: TRBV18
clone_size: NA
cdr3_length: 14
d_call: TRBD2
cdr3_aa: CASSPGTKSYEQYF
cdr3_nt: TGTGCCAGCTCACCAGGGACTAAGAGCTACGAGCAGTACTTC

j_call: TRBJ1-2
v_call: TRBV5-6
clone_size: NA
cdr3_length: 13
d_call: NA
cdr3_aa: CASSWRGNYGYTF
cdr3_nt: TGTGCCAGCAGCTGGAGGGGGAACTATGGCTACACCTTC

j_call: TRBJ2-7
v_call: TRBV7-2
clone_size: once
cdr3_length: 12
d_call: NA
cdr3_aa: CASSRYSYEQYF
cdr3_nt: TGTGCCAGCAGCCGGTACTCGTACGAGCAGTACTTC

j_call: TRBJ2-5
v_call: TRBV7-3
clone_size: NA
cdr3_length: 14
d_call: NA
cdr3_aa: CASSPYGQQETQYF
cdr3_nt: TGTGCCAGCAGCCCTTATGGGCAGCAAGAGACCCAGTACTTC

j_call: TRBJ1-2
v_call: TRBV29-1
clone_size: NA
cdr3_length: 16
d_call: TRBD1
cdr3_aa: CSVGDRGGRSPYGYTF
cdr3_nt: TGCAGCGTTGGGGACAGGGGGGGACGGTCTCCCTATGGCTACACCTTC

j_call: TRBJ2-5
v_call: TRBV7-6
clone_size: NA
cdr3_length: 14
d_call: NA
cdr3_aa: CASSGTGSPGTQYF
cdr3_nt: TGTGCCAGCAGCGGTACCGGGTCCCCGGGGACCCAGTACTTC

j_call: TRBJ2-1
v_call: TRBV7-8
clone_size: NA
cdr3_length: 16
d_call: NA
cdr3_aa: CASSLRSIGSYNEQFF
cdr3_nt: TGTGCCAGCAGCTTAAGGTCCATTGGGTCCTACAATGAGCAGTTCTTC

j_call: TRBJ2-3
v_call: TRBV6-5
clone_size: once
cdr3_length: 16
d_call: TRBD1
cdr3_aa: CASSYSDRDYPDTQYF
cdr3_nt: TGTGCCAGCAGTTACAGTGACAGGGATTATCCAGATACGCAGTATTTT

j_call: TRBJ1-1
v_call: TRBV9
clone_size: once
cdr3_length: 14
d_call: TRBD1
cdr3_aa: CASSVAGGHTEAFF
cdr3_nt: TGTGCCAGCAGCGTCGCAGGGGGGCACACTGAAGCTTTCTTT

j_call: TRBJ2-5
v_call: TRBV2
clone_size: NA
cdr3_length: 14
d_call: TRBD2
cdr3_aa: CASKLAGALGTQYF
cdr3_nt: TGTGCCAGCAAACTAGCGGGAGCTCTGGGGACCCAGTACTTC

j_call: TRBJ2-3
v_call: TRBV7-2
clone_size: NA
cdr3_length: 12
d_call: NA
cdr3_aa: CASSSGTDTQYF
cdr3_nt: TGTGCCAGCAGCTCAGGGACAGATACGCAGTATTTT

j_call: TRBJ1-5
v_call: TRBV30
clone_size: NA
cdr3_length: 14
d_call: TRBD1
cdr3_aa: CAWSGGQGLKPQHF
cdr3_nt: TGTGCCTGGAGTGGGGGACAGGGTCTAAAGCCCCAGCATTTT

j_call: TRBJ1-2
v_call: TRBV29-1
clone_size: NA
cdr3_length: 11
d_call: NA
cdr3_aa: CSVDRGDGYTF
cdr3_nt: TGCAGCGTTGACAGGGGCGATGGCTACACCTTC

j_call: TRBJ2-7
v_call: TRBV5-4
clone_size: NA
cdr3_length: 13
d_call: NA
cdr3_aa: CASSLTPEGEQYF
cdr3_nt: TGTGCCAGCAGCTTGACCCCCGAGGGGGAGCAGTACTTC

j_call: TRBJ2-1
v_call: TRBV18
clone_size: NA
cdr3_length: 15
d_call: TRBD2
cdr3_aa: CASSAGTSGINEQFF
cdr3_nt: TGTGCCAGCTCAGCTGGGACTAGCGGGATCAATGAGCAGTTCTTC

j_call: TRBJ1-2
v_call: TRBV19
clone_size: NA
cdr3_length: 13
d_call: NA
cdr3_aa: CASSIAGINGYTF
cdr3_nt: TGTGCCAGTAGTATAGCGGGGATTAATGGCTACACCTTC

j_call: TRBJ2-7
v_call: TRBV6-1
clone_size: NA
cdr3_length: 14
d_call: TRBD2
cdr3_aa: CASTANSGYDEQYF
cdr3_nt: TGTGCCAGCACGGCTAATAGCGGGTACGACGAGCAGTACTTC

j_call: TRBJ2-2
v_call: TRBV19
clone_size: NA
cdr3_length: 13
d_call: NA
cdr3_aa: CASSLALTGELFF
cdr3_nt: TGTGCCAGTAGTCTAGCGCTTACCGGGGAGCTGTTTTTT

j_call: TRBJ2-2
v_call: TRBV7-8
clone_size: NA
cdr3_length: 16
d_call: TRBD2
cdr3_aa: CASSLTSVRNTGELFF
cdr3_nt: TGTGCCAGCAGCCTTACTAGCGTAAGGAACACCGGGGAGCTGTTTTTT

j_call: TRBJ1-2
v_call: TRBV5-1
clone_size: NA
cdr3_length: 14
d_call: TRBD1
cdr3_aa: CASSLDRGNYGYTF
cdr3_nt: TGCGCCAGCAGCTTGGACAGGGGGAACTATGGCTACACCTTC

j_call: TRBJ1-4
v_call: TRBV6-6
clone_size: once
cdr3_length: 12
d_call: NA
cdr3_aa: CASSPNGEKLFF
cdr3_nt: TGTGCCAGCAGTCCCAATGGGGAAAAACTGTTTTTT

j_call: TRBJ1-1
v_call: TRBV10-3
clone_size: once
cdr3_length: 12
d_call: NA
cdr3_aa: CAISAINTEAFF
cdr3_nt: TGTGCCATCAGTGCTATCAACACTGAAGCTTTCTTT

j_call: TRBJ2-4
v_call: TRBV30
clone_size: NA
cdr3_length: 13
d_call: TRBD1
cdr3_aa: CAWSVAGGSIQYF
cdr3_nt: TGTGCCTGGAGTGTTGCAGGGGGCTCCATTCAGTACTTC

j_call: TRBJ1-4
v_call: TRBV5-6
clone_size: NA
cdr3_length: 16
d_call: TRBD1
cdr3_aa: CASSRPSGTGNEKLFF
cdr3_nt: TGTGCCAGCAGCCGACCTTCCGGGACAGGGAATGAAAAACTGTTTTTT